The rows below give T cell receptor beta chains drawn from one sample of a study of blood T cell repertoires in COVID-19. The protocol was immunoSEQ multiplex PCR, while the TCRdb copy is restricted to in-frame clones and leaves out a portion. The sample has more than 200,000 clones, 75% to 90% seen once. The sequenced sample consisted of peripheral blood. All receptors derive from a man aged 25 to 40 with active or convalescent COVID-19. Both conserved end residues are part of each CDR3. The D gene is left open where the match is weak. The size field is filled for only some rows; it gives once, few, many or a size class.

v_gene: TRBV7-3; j_gene: TRBJ1-2; d_gene: TRBD1; abundance: .; CDR3nt: TGTGCCAGCAGCTTATCGGGACAGCAACCCTATGGCTACACCTTC; CDR3aa: CASSLSGQQPYGYTF
v_gene: TRBV5-4; j_gene: TRBJ2-5; d_gene: .; abundance: .; CDR3nt: TGTGCCAGCAGCTTCACAGCAGACCAAGAGACCCAGTACTTC; CDR3aa: CASSFTADQETQYF
v_gene: TRBV15; j_gene: TRBJ1-1; d_gene: .; abundance: .; CDR3nt: TGTGCCACCAGCAGAGATCGGGCGGGAGGGCTTGAAGCTTTCTTT; CDR3aa: CATSRDRAGGLEAFF
v_gene: TRBV7-9; j_gene: TRBJ1-1; d_gene: .; abundance: .; CDR3nt: TGTGCCAGCAGCTTACACAGCGGGAACACTGAAGCTTTCTTT; CDR3aa: CASSLHSGNTEAFF
v_gene: TRBV24-1; j_gene: TRBJ1-3; d_gene: TRBD1; abundance: .; CDR3nt: TGTGCCACCAGTGATCTAACGAGACAGGGGGCGCCTGGAAACACCATATATTTT; CDR3aa: CATSDLTRQGAPGNTIYF
v_gene: TRBV11-2; j_gene: TRBJ2-3; d_gene: .; abundance: .; CDR3nt: TGTGCCAGCAGCTTAGAGTTCGGTTTCGTTAGCACAGATACGCAGTATTTT; CDR3aa: CASSLEFGFVSTDTQYF
v_gene: TRBV4-1; j_gene: TRBJ2-2; d_gene: TRBD1; abundance: .; CDR3nt: TGCGCCAGCAGCCAAGACTGGGGGGGACAGGGCCCCACCGGGGAGCTGTTTTTT; CDR3aa: CASSQDWGGQGPTGELFF
v_gene: TRBV12-3/TRBV12-4; j_gene: TRBJ1-1; d_gene: .; abundance: .; CDR3nt: TGTGCCAGCAGTTTAGTCGGCGGGGCTGAAGCTTTCTTT; CDR3aa: CASSLVGGAEAFF
v_gene: TRBV7-9; j_gene: TRBJ2-1; d_gene: TRBD2; abundance: .; CDR3nt: TGTGCCAGCAGCTTATTCAAAACTAGCGCCTACAATGAGCAGTTCTTC; CDR3aa: CASSLFKTSAYNEQFF
v_gene: TRBV27; j_gene: TRBJ2-7; d_gene: TRBD2; abundance: .; CDR3nt: TGTGCCAGCGGTGCGGGGGACTACGAGCAGTACTTC; CDR3aa: CASGAGDYEQYF
v_gene: TRBV7-6; j_gene: TRBJ1-3; d_gene: TRBD1; abundance: .; CDR3nt: TGTGCCAGCAGCCCATTTGGGACAGGGAGCTCTGGAAACACCATATATTTT; CDR3aa: CASSPFGTGSSGNTIYF
v_gene: TRBV4-2; j_gene: TRBJ2-7; d_gene: .; abundance: .; CDR3nt: TGTGCCAGCAGCTCCACCTACGAGCAGTACTTC; CDR3aa: CASSSTYEQYF
v_gene: TRBV4-2; j_gene: TRBJ2-5; d_gene: .; abundance: .; CDR3nt: TGTGCCAGCAGCCAAGTACGGGATCTCCAAGAGACCCAGTACTTC; CDR3aa: CASSQVRDLQETQYF
v_gene: TRBV18; j_gene: TRBJ2-1; d_gene: TRBD1; abundance: .; CDR3nt: TGTGCCAGCTCCCCCGGGACAGGGTATCTGTATGAGCAGTTCTTC; CDR3aa: CASSPGTGYLYEQFF
v_gene: TRBV2; j_gene: TRBJ2-5; d_gene: .; abundance: .; CDR3nt: TGTGCCAGCAGTGACGGGGGGCAAGAGCCCCAGTACTTC; CDR3aa: CASSDGGQEPQYF
v_gene: TRBV5-6; j_gene: TRBJ2-7; d_gene: TRBD2; abundance: .; CDR3nt: TGTGCCAGCACCAAAACTAGCGGGGGGGCCTATTCCAACGAGCAGTACTTC; CDR3aa: CASTKTSGGAYSNEQYF
v_gene: TRBV7-2; j_gene: TRBJ2-1; d_gene: .; abundance: .; CDR3nt: TGTGCCAGCAGCTTAGTGGGCAGCCACAATGAGCAGTTCTTC; CDR3aa: CASSLVGSHNEQFF
v_gene: TRBV29-1; j_gene: TRBJ2-7; d_gene: .; abundance: few; CDR3nt: TGCAGCGTTGGGGTATCTGGACTCTACTACGAGCAGTACTTC; CDR3aa: CSVGVSGLYYEQYF
v_gene: TRBV19; j_gene: TRBJ1-1; d_gene: TRBD1; abundance: .; CDR3nt: TGTGCCAGTAGTATAGGTGATGAGGGGGCTCTTGAAGCTTTCTTT; CDR3aa: CASSIGDEGALEAFF
v_gene: TRBV7-9; j_gene: TRBJ2-3; d_gene: TRBD2; abundance: once; CDR3nt: TGTGCCAGCAGCTTAGCAGCGGGGATCAACACAGATACGCAGTATTTT; CDR3aa: CASSLAAGINTDTQYF
v_gene: TRBV10-1; j_gene: TRBJ2-2; d_gene: .; abundance: .; CDR3nt: TGCGCCAGCAGTGCGGGGACATCGAACACCGGGGAGCTGTTTTTT; CDR3aa: CASSAGTSNTGELFF
v_gene: TRBV6-5; j_gene: TRBJ1-6; d_gene: .; abundance: .; CDR3nt: TGTGCCAGCAGCATGAATTCACCCCTCCACTTT; CDR3aa: CASSMNSPLHF
v_gene: TRBV9; j_gene: TRBJ2-1; d_gene: TRBD2; abundance: .; CDR3nt: TGTGCCAGCAGCGGCCCGACTAGCGGGGGGGTTTTGAATGAGCAGTTCTTC; CDR3aa: CASSGPTSGGVLNEQFF
v_gene: TRBV4-2; j_gene: TRBJ1-1; d_gene: .; abundance: .; CDR3nt: TGTGCCAGCAGCCAAGATTACCGGCTAGGGGCTGCTTTCTTT; CDR3aa: CASSQDYRLGAAFF
v_gene: TRBV27; j_gene: TRBJ1-6; d_gene: .; abundance: once; CDR3nt: TGTGCCAGCGGACTTATTAATTCACCCCTCCACTTT; CDR3aa: CASGLINSPLHF
v_gene: TRBV9; j_gene: TRBJ1-2; d_gene: TRBD1; abundance: few; CDR3nt: TGTGCCAGCAGTCCTACAGGGGGTCAAGCTAACTATGGCTACACCTTC; CDR3aa: CASSPTGGQANYGYTF
v_gene: TRBV4-1; j_gene: TRBJ2-5; d_gene: TRBD1; abundance: .; CDR3nt: TGCGCCAGCAGCCTGGACAGGGAATTGATGGAGACCCAGTACTTC; CDR3aa: CASSLDRELMETQYF
v_gene: TRBV12-3/TRBV12-4; j_gene: TRBJ1-2; d_gene: .; abundance: .; CDR3nt: TGTGCCAGCAGACCTCGGGAGGCACAGGGCTACACCTTC; CDR3aa: CASRPREAQGYTF
v_gene: TRBV30; j_gene: TRBJ1-2; d_gene: .; abundance: .; CDR3nt: TGTGCCTCCGCAGAAACTAGACCGGACTATGGCTACACCTTC; CDR3aa: CASAETRPDYGYTF
v_gene: TRBV13; j_gene: TRBJ1-2; d_gene: .; abundance: .; CDR3nt: TGTGCCAGCAGCTTAGAAGGTTCAGGGTCCTATGGCTACACCTTC; CDR3aa: CASSLEGSGSYGYTF
v_gene: TRBV19; j_gene: TRBJ2-5; d_gene: TRBD2; abundance: .; CDR3nt: TGTGCCAGTAGTATAGGTAGGACTAGCGGGGGCCAAGAGACCCAGTACTTC; CDR3aa: CASSIGRTSGGQETQYF
v_gene: TRBV5-4; j_gene: TRBJ2-3; d_gene: .; abundance: .; CDR3nt: TGTGCCAGCAGCCCCCGAGAGGTGACCCGGGGCACAGATACGCAGTATTTT; CDR3aa: CASSPREVTRGTDTQYF
v_gene: TRBV2; j_gene: TRBJ2-7; d_gene: .; abundance: .; CDR3nt: TGTGCCAGCAGGGGGCTCTCCTACGAGCAGTACTTC; CDR3aa: CASRGLSYEQYF
v_gene: TRBV18; j_gene: TRBJ2-5; d_gene: .; abundance: once; CDR3nt: TGTGCCAGCTCACCCCGACAAAGTCGCCAAGAGACCCAGTACTTC; CDR3aa: CASSPRQSRQETQYF
v_gene: TRBV6-2/TRBV6-3; j_gene: TRBJ2-7; d_gene: TRBD2; abundance: .; CDR3nt: TGTGCCAGCAGTTACTCCCCTGGACTAGCGGGGAGCAATTACGAGCAGTACTTC; CDR3aa: CASSYSPGLAGSNYEQYF
v_gene: TRBV28; j_gene: TRBJ2-7; d_gene: .; abundance: .; CDR3nt: TGTGCCAGCACCTCCTTAGGGAGGGGGACCTACGAGCAGTACTTC; CDR3aa: CASTSLGRGTYEQYF
v_gene: TRBV9; j_gene: TRBJ1-5; d_gene: TRBD1; abundance: .; CDR3nt: TGTGCCAGCAGCGTGGGAGACAGGGCAAATCAGCCCCAGCATTTT; CDR3aa: CASSVGDRANQPQHF
v_gene: TRBV25-1; j_gene: TRBJ1-1; d_gene: .; abundance: .; CDR3nt: TGTGCCAGCAGTGAATGGGCGTTGGGGGCGGACACTGAAGCTTTCTTT; CDR3aa: CASSEWALGADTEAFF
v_gene: TRBV12-3/TRBV12-4; j_gene: TRBJ2-5; d_gene: .; abundance: .; CDR3nt: TGTGCCAGCACAGACCAAGAGACCCAGTACTTC; CDR3aa: CASTDQETQYF
v_gene: TRBV5-5; j_gene: TRBJ1-2; d_gene: TRBD1; abundance: .; CDR3nt: TGTGCCAGCAGTAGTCGGACAGGGGACTATGGCTACACCTTC; CDR3aa: CASSSRTGDYGYTF
v_gene: TRBV27; j_gene: TRBJ2-5; d_gene: .; abundance: few; CDR3nt: TGTGCCAGCAGTTTCGCGGGGTCCTGGGAAGAGACCCAGTACTTC; CDR3aa: CASSFAGSWEETQYF
v_gene: TRBV19; j_gene: TRBJ2-3; d_gene: .; abundance: .; CDR3nt: TGTGCCAGTAGTTCCAGAGGAGGGGGCGCAGAGACAGATACGCAGTATTTT; CDR3aa: CASSSRGGGAETDTQYF
v_gene: TRBV2; j_gene: TRBJ1-5; d_gene: .; abundance: .; CDR3nt: TGTGCCAGCAGTGAAAATTGGTTGAGTGGCAATCAGCCCCAGCATTTT; CDR3aa: CASSENWLSGNQPQHF
v_gene: TRBV25-1; j_gene: TRBJ1-1; d_gene: .; abundance: few; CDR3nt: TGTGCCAGCAGTGAGGGGAGGGAAGCTTTCTTT; CDR3aa: CASSEGREAFF
v_gene: TRBV11-2; j_gene: TRBJ1-2; d_gene: TRBD1; abundance: few; CDR3nt: TGTGCCAGCAGCTTAACCCCGACAGGGGCTGGCTACACCTTC; CDR3aa: CASSLTPTGAGYTF
v_gene: TRBV6-5; j_gene: TRBJ2-1; d_gene: TRBD1; abundance: .; CDR3nt: TGTGCCAGCAGTTATGGAGACAGGGGCATCAATGAGCAGTTCTTC; CDR3aa: CASSYGDRGINEQFF
v_gene: TRBV11-2; j_gene: TRBJ2-1; d_gene: TRBD1; abundance: .; CDR3nt: TGTGCCAGCAGCAGAGGGACAGTCGGGCAGTTCTTC; CDR3aa: CASSRGTVGQFF
v_gene: TRBV29-1; j_gene: TRBJ2-2; d_gene: .; abundance: .; CDR3nt: TGCAGCGTGGCTGACACGATCAAAACCGGGGAGCTGTTTTTT; CDR3aa: CSVADTIKTGELFF
v_gene: TRBV11-3; j_gene: TRBJ2-2; d_gene: .; abundance: .; CDR3nt: TGTGCCAGCAGCTTCTCAGACTACGGGGAGCTGTTTTTT; CDR3aa: CASSFSDYGELFF
v_gene: TRBV19; j_gene: TRBJ1-2; d_gene: TRBD1; abundance: .; CDR3nt: TGTGCCAGTACCGACAGTAGGGGGCTCGTCTATGGCTACACCTTC; CDR3aa: CASTDSRGLVYGYTF
v_gene: TRBV30; j_gene: TRBJ1-6; d_gene: TRBD1; abundance: .; CDR3nt: TGTGCCTGGAGCATGGAGACAGGGATAAATAATTCACCCCTCCACTTT; CDR3aa: CAWSMETGINNSPLHF
v_gene: TRBV3-1/TRBV3-2; j_gene: TRBJ2-4; d_gene: .; abundance: .; CDR3nt: TGTGCCAGCAGCCCAGGGACAGAGGGGGGCAAAAACATTCAGTACTTC; CDR3aa: CASSPGTEGGKNIQYF
v_gene: TRBV7-8; j_gene: TRBJ1-4; d_gene: TRBD1; abundance: few; CDR3nt: TGTGCCAGCAGCATAGGGGACAGGGACCGTGAAAAACTGTTTTTT; CDR3aa: CASSIGDRDREKLFF
v_gene: TRBV30; j_gene: TRBJ1-5; d_gene: TRBD1; abundance: few; CDR3nt: TGTGCCGTAGATATTGGGAACAGGGGGCGACAGCCCCAGCATTTT; CDR3aa: CAVDIGNRGRQPQHF
v_gene: TRBV10-1; j_gene: TRBJ1-5; d_gene: .; abundance: .; CDR3nt: TGCGCCACCCGCCGCCCTATTCGGCAGCCCCAGCATTTT; CDR3aa: CATRRPIRQPQHF
v_gene: TRBV7-9; j_gene: TRBJ2-2; d_gene: TRBD1; abundance: .; CDR3nt: TGTGCCAGCAGCTTAACGACAGGGGCCGGGGAGCTGTTTTTT; CDR3aa: CASSLTTGAGELFF
v_gene: TRBV4-3; j_gene: TRBJ1-4; d_gene: TRBD1; abundance: .; CDR3nt: TGCGCCAGCAGCCACCTTCTTCCGGGACAGGGTGGCGAAAAACTGTTTTTT; CDR3aa: CASSHLLPGQGGEKLFF